This T cell receptor (beta chain) comes out of a study of blood T cell repertoires in COVID-19. Overall study context: Sources were T cells, B-cell-depleted T cells, or PBMCs; the material itself was cDNA or gDNA.

Adults between about 18 and 95 years of age took part from approximately 24 US areas. Participants reported their clinical history, and cohort assignment relied on those reports. In the original processing: Estimated nucleated cell counts came from reference gene primer amplification. Measured with immunoSEQ multiplex PCR; TCRdb has only the in-frame clones, and not every one. That table supplies the V and J calls and clone size; D and trimming were determined from the DNA. The table has around 300,000 clones, around 89% seen once; the top ten hold around 2%. Trimming cost V 2 bases and J 2 bases; bases outside gene matches: 8. CDR1 is MDHEN and CDR2 is SYDVKM in the germline V gene. The CDR3 consists of 17 residues.

The sequenced sample was PBMCs or T cells enriched from blood (not recorded which). The sequence was obtained from a woman in her fifties or sixties in a cohort exposed to, infected with or recovered from COVID-19 (not recorded which). J is TRBJ2-1 and V is TRBV28; 8 bases fit TRBD2. The DNA of the CDR3 is TGTGCCAGCAGTTTAAGGAACCTAGCGGGTACCTACAATGAGCAGTTCTTC. The encoded protein is CASSLRNLAGTYNEQFF.